This T cell receptor beta chain is drawn from a study of beta chain features in type 1 diabetes. For the study at large: Investigators examined approximately 100,000,000 sorted cells across all samples.

The CDR3 sequence is 14 residues long. Per germline, CDR1 MDHEN and CDR2 SYDVKM. J gave up 4 bases and V 4 bases, and 4 bases lay outside the gene matches. TCRB transcripts that were expressed got sequenced, as all of the isolated RNA had been reverse transcribed. Measured with immunoSEQ multiplex PCR; TCRdb has only the in-frame clones, and not every one. The table lists 850,000 to 900,000 clones, 15% to 20% of them singletons. Heparinised blood was drawn once per donor, averaging around 120 mL. On this clone itself: The antigen is undetermined.

Regarding the study as a whole: Moderate but significant shortening of TCRB CDR3s was recorded in all four CD4+ subsets from Type 1 diabetes patients.

The clonotype comes from a woman aged 18-29 years in good health. Sequenced material: naive CD4+ T cells from blood. V gene TRBV28 combines with J gene TRBJ2-3; 8 bases line up with TRBD2. In DNA, the CDR3 is TGTGCCAGCAGTTCGGGAGGGCCAGCAGATACGCAGTATTTT. It yields the protein CASSSGGPADTQYF.